A selection of T cell receptor beta chains follows, all from one sample in a study of T-cell memory formation after mild COVID-19. One entry per CDR3 protein, called by TCRdb with MiXCR from the 5' RACE reads. The sample includes 350,000 to 500,000 distinct CDR3 sequences, roughly a quarter of them seen just once. Sequencing was done on a sample of PBMCs or a T cell subset sorted from them (not recorded which). The receptors come from an adult woman who had mild COVID-19 (a few samples of this study predate the infection). Cell type and time point are not known. The CDR3 runs from the conserved cysteine through the conserved F or W. D genes are given only for firm matches. Clone size is not always given. Where it is, it says once, few, many or a class for expanded clones.

J,V,D,size,DNA,CDR3
TRBJ1-2,TRBV15,-,-,TGTGCCACCAGCAGTGAGTCTCATACACCCCTTGGCTACACCTTC,CATSSESHTPLGYTF
TRBJ2-7,TRBV10-3,-,-,TGTGCCATCAGCGGCACGGGCTACGAGCAGTACTTC,CAISGTGYEQYF
TRBJ2-5,TRBV11-2,TRBD2,few,TGTGCCAGCAGTCCGAAAAGCGGGAGTTTACAAGAGACCCAGTACTTC,CASSPKSGSLQETQYF
TRBJ2-7,TRBV9,TRBD2,-,TGTGCCAGCAGCCATTCCAGGGATGGTAGCGGGATTGCCTACGAGCAGTACTTC,CASSHSRDGSGIAYEQYF
TRBJ2-7,TRBV12-3/TRBV12-4,TRBD2,-,TGTGCCAGCGGGGGACTAGCGGGCTCCTACGAGCAGTACTTC,CASGGLAGSYEQYF
TRBJ2-1,TRBV5-1,TRBD2,-,TGCGCCAGCAGCCGCGGGGGAAGCAATGAGCAGTTCTTC,CASSRGGSNEQFF
TRBJ2-3,TRBV4-1,-,few,TGCGCCAGCAGCCAGGAGGGGGCCTCAACAGATACGCAGTATTTT,CASSQEGASTDTQYF
TRBJ2-3,TRBV15,TRBD1,few,TGTGCCACCAGCACGGCGAGGCAGGGGGTTCGTCCAGGTACGCAGTATTTT,CATSTARQGVRPGTQYF
TRBJ2-2,TRBV24-1,-,-,TGTGCCACCAGTGATTGGGGGACCGGTCGAGGCACCGGGGAGCTGTTTTTT,CATSDWGTGRGTGELFF
TRBJ1-5,TRBV24-1,-,few,TGTGCCACCAGTGATTCCTCGGGGAGTCATCAGCCCCAGCATTTT,CATSDSSGSHQPQHF
TRBJ2-1,TRBV9,-,-,TGTGCCAGCAGCGTCAGCGTTCTCCTCCACAATGAGCAGTTCTTC,CASSVSVLLHNEQFF
TRBJ2-3,TRBV2,-,many,TGTGCCAGCAGTAGGGGTGTGGGAGGAGATACGCAGTATTTT,CASSRGVGGDTQYF
TRBJ1-1,TRBV20-1,-,few,TGCAGTGCTAGGGATCTACGCTTAGGCACTGAAGCTTTCTTT,CSARDLRLGTEAFF
TRBJ1-1,TRBV19,-,-,TGTGCCAGTAGAGGACAGACCACCTACACTGAAGCTTTCTTT,CASRGQTTYTEAFF
TRBJ1-1,TRBV12-3/TRBV12-4,TRBD1,-,TGTGCCAGCAGTTCTACAGGGGGCAGGATGAACACTGAAGCTTTCTTT,CASSSTGGRMNTEAFF
TRBJ2-3,TRBV6-2/TRBV6-3,-,few,TGTGCCAGCAGTTATGGCAGAGGAGGGGTCACAGATACGCAGTATTTT,CASSYGRGGVTDTQYF
TRBJ1-1,TRBV7-9,-,few,TGTGCCAGCAGCCCTATGGGGCGAAAAGGGATTGTTAACACTGAAGCTTTCTTT,CASSPMGRKGIVNTEAFF
TRBJ2-3,TRBV29-1,-,few,TGCAGTACTAGCCAAGATACGCAGTATTTT,CSTSQDTQYF
TRBJ1-4,TRBV11-2,-,few,TGTGCCAGCAGCTTAGAGGGGTTAAGTTTTGAAAAACTGTTTTTT,CASSLEGLSFEKLFF
TRBJ2-2,TRBV5-1,TRBD1,few,TGCGCCAGCAGCTTGGTTGACAGGGAATCCGGGGAGCTGTTTTTT,CASSLVDRESGELFF
TRBJ1-2,TRBV29-1,-,few,TGCAGCGTCCCGGGGCAGGATGGCTATGGCTACACCTTC,CSVPGQDGYGYTF
TRBJ2-7,TRBV11-2,-,few,TGTGCCAGCAGCTTCGGGTCGGTTCCTACCTACGAGCAGTACTTC,CASSFGSVPTYEQYF